A single sample gave rise to the 28 T cell receptor beta chains below, sequenced in a study of tumor-infiltrating lymphocytes in primary liver carcinoma. Co-extraction of RNA and DNA was performed on about 19-32 mg of unsorted bulk tissue. Reverse transcription of roughly 0.5 ug total RNA with a constant-region primer produced TCR beta cDNA. TCR beta libraries came from three nested multiplex PCR rounds using slightly modified ARM-PCR. The study ran its first two PCR rounds for nine to eleven cycles each, using TRBV1-TRBV30 forward primers and a C-beta reverse primer. TCRdb reanalysed the multiplex PCR reads using MiXCR and keeps one entry per CDR3 protein. The sample lists tens of thousands of distinct CDR3 sequences, 72% occurring once. What was sequenced was liver tumor tissue from sampling region 1. Noted subset: tumor region T1, superior pole. Receptors were obtained from a man in his forties with primary liver carcinoma and hepatitis B virus infection.

A word on this clonotype: Because the CDR3 is missing its conserved closing phenylalanine or tryptophan, this is likely a read error. The V and J genes are TRBV10-3 and TRBJ2-2; weak D call: TRBD1 (6 bases). The CDR3 covers 12 residues. The germline gives CDR1 ENHRY, CDR2 SYGVKD. Deletions cut 3 bases from V and 13 bases from J, with 12 bases between. Written as DNA, the CDR3 is TGTGCCATCAGTGACGGAGCCAGGGGGCTGTTTTCT. Translating gives CAISDGARGLFS.

This clonotype was seen many times. J is TRBJ1-2 and V is TRBV5-1; tentatively, D is TRBD1 (5 bases). The CDR3 totals 13 residues. Trimming cost V 0 bases and J 2 bases, with 5 bases left between them. CDR1 and CDR2 from the germline V gene are SGHRS and YFSETQ. The CDR3 loop is CASSLAGNYGYTF. CDR3 bases: TGCGCCAGCAGCTTGGCAGGGAACTATGGCTACACCTTC.

Concerning this clonotype itself: Mismatch with germline at one junction end may stem from a read error. The chain carries TRBV6-6 and TRBJ2-1, with 9 bases matching TRBD1. The germline gives CDR1 MNHNY, CDR2 SVGAGI (reference sequence). CDR3 length: 16 residues. CDR3 DNA sequence: TGTGCCACCAGTTCCTTACAGGGGGCAGGGAATAATGAGCAGCTCTTC. Protein sequence: CATSSLQGAGNNEQLF.

A note on this clonotype: Compared with germline, one end of the junction differs, possibly owing to a read error. The chain carries TRBV4-2 and TRBJ2-5, with D hard to call. This CDR3 is 11 amino acids long. The germline CDR1 and CDR2 sequences are LGHNA and YNFKEQ. The CDR3 sequence is CASSQEETRYF. The CDR3 DNA reads TGTGCAAGCAGCCAAGAAGAGACCCGTTACTTC.

As for this clonotype: Relative to the germline gene, one junction end is altered; a read error may explain this. This chain joins TRBV12-3 or TRBV12-4 and TRBJ2-7; 7 bases are a match to TRBD2. This CDR3 spans 14 amino acids. CDR3 in DNA: TGTGACAGCAGTTTAGGGCAGCGGGGTGACGAGAAGTACTTC. Translation gives CDSSLGQRGDEKYF.

The rearrangement links TRBV12-3 or TRBV12-4 to TRBJ1-2; D remains unclear. Trimming left V 1 base short and J 0 bases short, with 6 bases between. The CDR3 sequence is 14 residues long. The CDR3 spells CASSLDRSNYGYTF. The DNA of the CDR3 is TGTGCCAGCAGTTTAGACAGATCTAACTATGGCTACACCTTC.

This clonotype was observed a few times. V usage is TRBV28 and J usage is TRBJ2-1, with TRBD1 identical over 9 bases. J lost 11 bases, V lost 5 bases, and 16 bases had no gene match. Germline values: CDR1 MDHEN, CDR2 SYDVKM. The CDR3 has 16 amino acids. CDR3 loop: CASSIALGTGSSQQFF. The DNA of the CDR3 is TGTGCCAGCAGTATAGCTTTGGGGACAGGGTCCAGCCAGCAGTTCTTC.

The CDR3 DNA follows: TGTGCCAGCAGCTTAACACTTACAACAGATACGCAGTATTTT. Protein: CASSLTLTTDTQYF. This chain joins TRBV7-2 and TRBJ2-3; D not resolved. The CDR3 sequence is 14 residues long. Germline V gene lookup returns CDR1 SGHTA and CDR2 FQGNSA. V was clipped by 2 bases and J by 3 bases, with 9 bases between them.

The chain joins TRBV6-1 to TRBJ2-5, with TRBD2 matching over 8 bases. Germline V lookup: CDR1 MNHNS, CDR2 SASEGT. J lost 4 bases, V lost 1 base, and 8 bases had no gene match. The CDR3 contains 16 residues. This chain's CDR3 is CASSEVPGLAGETQYF. The DNA for the CDR3 is TGTGCCAGCAGTGAAGTGCCCGGGCTAGCGGGAGAGACCCAGTACTTC.

The chain joins TRBV10-3 to TRBJ2-6; D is tentatively TRBD1 or TRBD2 (5 bases each). Between the trimmed V and J ends, which lost 9 bases and 9 bases, there was a span of 15 bases. The CDR3 sequence is 13 residues long. Germline values: CDR1 ENHRY, CDR2 SYGVKD. CDR3 sequence (DNA): TGTGCCATGGGACCTTCTGGTGTCAACGTCCTGACTTTC. Translated, it gives CAMGPSGVNVLTF.

A word on this clonotype: A read error may explain this, as a much larger clone is one base away. This chain's CDR3 is CASSRLAETSGRWSGELFF. The CDR3 region has the DNA TGTGCCAGCAGCCGACTTGCCGAGACTAGCGGGAGATGGTCCGGGGAGCTGTTTTTT. V is TRBV5-5 and J is TRBJ2-2; the match to TRBD2 covers 12 bases. Trimming at V came to 4 bases and at J to 6 bases, leaving 16 bases not matched to a gene. This CDR3 contains 19 residues. Germline V gene sequence: CDR1 SGHKS, CDR2 YYEKEE (reference sequence).

This clonotype was observed many times. The gene calls are TRBV5-1 and TRBJ2-1, with 12 bases that match TRBD2. The CDR3 runs 12 residues. V was pared by 6 bases and J by 9 bases, with 1 base of the junction left unmatched. CDR1 is SGHRS, CDR2 YFSETQ, per germline. The CDR3 protein is CASKLAGGEQFF. The CDR3 DNA sequence: TGCGCCAGCAAACTAGCGGGGGGTGAGCAGTTCTTC.

The chain links TRBV7-3 to TRBJ2-1; D ambiguous. Germline V CDR1 and CDR2: SGHTA, FQGTGA. The V and J ends lost 3 bases and 6 bases respectively, with 15 bases between them. There are 15 residues in the CDR3. CDR3 region: CASSFSLEVGNEQFF. The DNA of the CDR3 is TGTGCCAGCAGCTTTAGCCTAGAAGTGGGCAATGAGCAGTTCTTC.

By sample share, this clonotype is medium-sized (0.01 to 0.1%). The J gene is TRBJ1-2, the V gene TRBV29-1; 10 bases are shared with TRBD1. Germline V CDR1 and CDR2: SQVTM, ANQGSEA. There are 15 residues in the CDR3. After removal of 7 bases from V and 3 bases from J, the junction contained 11 bases not matched to a gene. CDR3 region: CSAGDRGDLDYGYTF. DNA of the CDR3: TGCAGCGCCGGGGACAGGGGAGACCTGGACTATGGCTACACCTTC.

The chain combines TRBV5-1 with TRBJ2-4; possible D gene TRBD1, 5 bases. Between the trimmed V and J ends, which lost 7 bases and 16 bases, there was a span of 27 bases. The length of the CDR3 is 14 residues. In germline, CDR1 is SGHRS, CDR2 YFSETQ. For the CDR3, the DNA is TGCGCCAGCCCCCCCAGGGTAGCCAAAAACACTCAATACTTC. It translates to CASPPRVAKNTQYF.

As for this clonotype: Compared with germline, one end of the junction differs, possibly owing to a read error. CDR3 protein: CANSCTEAGDERYF. CDR3 coding DNA: TGTGCCAACAGTTGCACAGAAGCAGGGGACGAGCGGTACTTC. The J gene is TRBJ2-7, the V gene TRBV6-5, with a possible D match to TRBD1 (6 bases). CDR1 MNHEY and CDR2 SVGAGI come from the germline V gene. CDR3 length equals 14 residues.

A remark on this clonotype: One end of the junction is discordant with germline, which a read error may explain. The rearrangement joins TRBV11-2 to TRBJ1-2, with D maybe TRBD1 (6 bases). CDR1 SGHAT and CDR2 FQNNGV come from the germline V gene. The CDR3 sequence is 14 residues long. CDR3 sequence (DNA): TGTGCTAGCAAAGAGAGGGACATCACCTATGGCTACACCTTC. It yields the protein CASKERDITYGYTF.

Comments on this clonotype: The junction shows a germline mismatch at one end, possibly a read error. V usage is TRBV29-1 and J usage is TRBJ2-1; the match to TRBD1 covers 8 bases. The germline gives CDR1 SQVTM, CDR2 ANQGSEA. The CDR3 contains 11 residues. CDR3 amino acids: CSASTGGLQLF. CDR3 nucleotide sequence: TGCAGCGCCTCCACAGGGGGTCTGCAGCTCTTC.

Points on this clonotype: One junction end disagrees with the germline gene, perhaps due to a read error. The J gene is TRBJ2-7, the V gene TRBV11-2; D is unclear. Per the germline V gene, CDR1 is SGHAT and CDR2 is FQNNGV. The CDR3 runs 14 residues. CDR3 sequence: CVSSLVVLSYDQYF. The CDR3 bases are TGTGTCAGCAGCTTAGTAGTCCTCTCCTACGATCAATACTTC.

Comment on this clonotype: At one boundary the junction diverges from the germline segment, which might be a read error. The gene calls are TRBV2 and TRBJ2-3, with TRBD2 identical over 9 bases. This CDR3 spans 14 amino acids. CDR1 and CDR2 (germline): SNHLY, FYNNEI. CDR3 in amino acids: CDSRMTSGTDTKYF. The CDR3 nucleotides read TGTGACAGCAGAATGACTAGCGGCACAGATACGAAGTATTTT.

About this clonotype itself: The CDR3 ends on some other residue instead of the conserved phenylalanine or tryptophan, so this is likely a read error. The chain links TRBV28 to TRBJ2-7; a weak D match, TRBD2 (6 bases). The CDR3 covers 13 residues. The V end lost 3 bases, the J end lost 9 bases, and 15 bases lay between the germline ends. Germline CDR1 is MDHEN and CDR2 is SYDVKM. The CDR3, as DNA: TGTGCCAGCAGTTTCCGGGGCGGGATCCGGCAGTACTTA. Its protein product is CASSFRGGIRQYL.

This clonotype was observed at least ten times. V is TRBV7-8 and J is TRBJ2-7; D ambiguous. Trimming stripped 2 bases from V and 3 bases from J, with 14 bases between. The CDR3 totals 15 residues. Germline CDR1 and CDR2: SGHVS and FQNEAQ. The CDR3 is CASSLSSRLYYEQYF. The CDR3, as DNA: TGTGCCAGCAGCTTATCGTCCCGGTTATACTACGAGCAGTACTTC.

A word on this clonotype: At one boundary the junction diverges from the germline segment, which might be a read error. V is TRBV7-9 and J is TRBJ1-1, with 11 bases that match TRBD1. Germline V gene sequence: CDR1 SEHNR, CDR2 FQNEAQ (reference sequence). The CDR3 consists of 16 residues. The CDR3 region is CANSPAPGTGGTEAFF. CDR3 in DNA: TGTGCCAACAGCCCGGCTCCCGGGACAGGGGGCACTGAAGCTTTCTTT.

Concerning this clonotype itself: Because the CDR3 is missing its conserved closing phenylalanine or tryptophan, this is likely a read error. The gene calls are TRBV10-1 and TRBJ2-2; no clear D gene. Trimming stripped 4 bases from V and 10 bases from J, with 13 bases between. Germline CDR1 WNHNN, CDR2 SYGVQD (reference sequence). The CDR3 runs 13 residues. CDR3 amino acids: CASSGPGEEELFS. The CDR3 nucleotides read TGCGCCAGCAGTGGACCTGGAGAAGAGGAGCTGTTTTCT.

The sample holds many counts of this clonotype. This rearrangement joins TRBV5-1 to TRBJ2-7, with TRBD1 as a possible D gene (6 bases). The CDR3 totals 13 residues. Trimming removed 6 bases from V and 2 bases from J, with 12 bases in between. Germline lookup yields CDR1 SGHRS and CDR2 YFSETQ. CDR3 in amino acids: CASKRDTTYEQYF. The CDR3 DNA reads TGCGCCAGCAAAAGGGACACCACCTACGAGCAGTACTTC. The whole variable domain, remainder taken from reference TRBV5-1 and TRBJ2-7, is KAGVTQTPRYLIKTRGQQVTLSCSPISGHRSVSWYQQTPGQGLQFLFEYFSETQRNKGNFPGRFSGRQFSNSRSEMNVSTLELGDSALYLCASKRDTTYEQYFGPGTRLTVT.

With regard to this clonotype: The junction shows a germline mismatch at one end, possibly a read error. V is TRBV10-3 and J is TRBJ2-1, with D tentatively TRBD2 (6 bases). CDR3 length: 16 residues. Germline CDR1 ENHRY, CDR2 SYGVKD. The CDR3 protein is CVISESIGGSGNEEFF. The CDR3, as DNA: TGTGTCATCAGTGAGTCGATCGGGGGTTCGGGCAATGAGGAGTTCTTC.

Notes on this clonotype: The junction departs from the called germline gene at one end, perhaps through a read error. This chain uses TRBV4-1 with TRBJ2-3, with a weak D call TRBD2 (5 bases). The germline CDR1 and CDR2 sequences are MGHRA and YSYEKL. The CDR3 has 15 amino acids. DNA for the CDR3: TGTGCCAGCAGCCAAGAGCCTAGCAGCACAGATGCGCAGTATTTT. Amino acid sequence: CASSQEPSSTDAQYF.

A remark on this clonotype: An end of the junction does not agree with germline; a read error may underlie this. The chain uses TRBV6-1 and TRBJ2-7, with TRBD2 matching 7 bases. The CDR3 consists of 13 residues. Germline V gene lookup returns CDR1 MNHNS and CDR2 SASEGT. This CDR3 reads CASRLAEDYEEYF. In DNA, the CDR3 is TGTGCCAGCAGGCTAGCGGAGGACTACGAGGAGTACTTC.